These T cell receptor beta chains were read from a single sample in a study of Ad26.COV2.S vaccination and SARS-CoV-2 variants. The table came from immunoSEQ multiplex PCR; TCRdb's copy has only in-frame clones and leaves some out. The sample consists of roughly 350,000 clones, approximately 90% of them appearing once. Source: peripheral blood, taken in a trial of Ad26.COV2.S vaccine versus placebo. The origin of the receptors is a person aged 18-65 years who received the Ad26.COV2.S COVID-19 vaccine or a placebo. CDR3s include the opening cysteine and the closing phenylalanine or tryptophan. A D gene is named only where the DNA matches it firmly. Not every row has a clone size; where given, it reads once, few, many or a size class.

j_gene	v_gene	d_gene	abundance	CDR3nt	CDR3aa
TRBJ2-7	TRBV19	-	-	TGTGCCAGTAAAATGACGGGACCGTACTCCGAGCAGTACTTC	CASKMTGPYSEQYF
TRBJ2-7	TRBV6-2/TRBV6-3	-	-	TGTGCCAGCAGTTACCCGATCTACAGGGAATCGTACGAGCAGTACTTC	CASSYPIYRESYEQYF
TRBJ2-1	TRBV27	-	-	TGTGCCAGCAGTTTGGGGTACAATGAGCAGTTCTTC	CASSLGYNEQFF
TRBJ2-5	TRBV11-3	TRBD2	-	TGTGCCAGCAGCCAGACTAGCGGGGGGGCGTCGATGGAGACCCAGTACTTC	CASSQTSGGASMETQYF
TRBJ2-2	TRBV5-6	-	-	TGTGCCAGCAGCTTTAGTATCGGGGAGCTGTTTTTT	CASSFSIGELFF
TRBJ2-1	TRBV19	-	-	TGTGCCAGTAGTCCGACCAGTTTTAATGAGCAGTTCTTC	CASSPTSFNEQFF
TRBJ2-4	TRBV4-2	TRBD2	-	TGTGCCAGCAGCCAAGAGACTAGCGTAAACATTCAGTACTTC	CASSQETSVNIQYF
TRBJ2-1	TRBV29-1	TRBD2	-	TGCAGCGTTGGCGGGAGTTACAATGAGCAGTTCTTC	CSVGGSYNEQFF
TRBJ2-7	TRBV5-1	TRBD1	-	TGCGCCAGCAGCTGGACAGGGTCCCGCTCCTACGAGCAGTACTTC	CASSWTGSRSYEQYF
TRBJ2-5	TRBV29-1	TRBD1	-	TGCAGCGTTGACAGGGGGCGTGGAGAGACCCAGTACTTC	CSVDRGRGETQYF
TRBJ1-1	TRBV12-5	-	-	TGTGCTAGTGGAACTGGACTGAACACTGAAGCTTTCTTT	CASGTGLNTEAFF
TRBJ2-3	TRBV11-3	TRBD2	-	TGTGCCAGCAGCTTAGGGGTAGCGGGAAGCACAGATACGCAGTATTTT	CASSLGVAGSTDTQYF
TRBJ1-3	TRBV15	-	-	TGTGCCACCACGACCAGCTCTGGAAACACCATATATTTT	CATTTSSGNTIYF
TRBJ2-3	TRBV6-5	TRBD2	-	TGTGCCAGCAGTTACGGTCGGGGGGGCACAGATACGCAGTATTTT	CASSYGRGGTDTQYF
TRBJ2-5	TRBV2	-	-	TGTGCCAGCAGTGAAGCTCGGGTAGGAGAGACCCAGTACTTC	CASSEARVGETQYF
TRBJ2-7	TRBV9	-	-	TGTGCCAGCAGCGATGGGACGGACTCCTACGAGCAGTACTTC	CASSDGTDSYEQYF
TRBJ2-1	TRBV11-2	TRBD1	-	TGTGCCAGCAGCTCTAGGGGGACAGGGACGAGCTCCTACAATGAGCAGTTCTTC	CASSSRGTGTSSYNEQFF
TRBJ1-1	TRBV30	-	-	TGTGCCTGCCTGTGGGTGCCCACTGAAGCTTTCTTT	CACLWVPTEAFF
TRBJ2-7	TRBV7-2	TRBD2	once	TGTGCCAGCAGCTTTTCCCCTGACCCAGCGGGGGAGCAGTACTTC	CASSFSPDPAGEQYF
TRBJ1-5	TRBV28	-	-	TGTGCCAGCAGTTTAGTCGGGGGGCGAAATCAGCCCCAGCATTTT	CASSLVGGRNQPQHF
TRBJ2-1	TRBV7-9	-	-	TGTGCCAGCAGCCGAGGAGGGAATGAGCAGTTCTTC	CASSRGGNEQFF
TRBJ1-5	TRBV4-1	-	-	TGCGCCAGCAGCCAAGAGTCGGGTCCGGGGACAAATAGCAATCAGCCCCAGCATTTT	CASSQESGPGTNSNQPQHF
TRBJ1-1	TRBV2	-	-	TGTGCCAGCAGTGGGGGGGTGAACACTGAAGCTTTCTTT	CASSGGVNTEAFF
TRBJ2-1	TRBV7-3	-	-	TGTGCCAGCACCCTAGGGGGCGGGAGGATCTACAATGAGCAGTTCTTC	CASTLGGGRIYNEQFF
TRBJ2-7	TRBV30	-	-	TGTGCCTGGAGAATGAAAGGGGGTACAGGAAACTACGAGCAGTACTTC	CAWRMKGGTGNYEQYF
TRBJ2-1	TRBV5-1	-	-	TGCGCCAGCAGCTTCAGGATCGGGGGTTTGAACTACAATGAGCAGTTCTTC	CASSFRIGGLNYNEQFF
TRBJ2-7	TRBV27	TRBD2	once	TGTGCCAGCAGCCACGGGGGGGGCTACGAGCAGTACTTC	CASSHGGGYEQYF
TRBJ2-3	TRBV28	-	-	TGTGCCAGCAGTTCCCGGGGTAGTGGGAGATTTACAGATACGCAGTATTTT	CASSSRGSGRFTDTQYF
TRBJ2-1	TRBV9	TRBD2	-	TGTGCCAGCACCGTCGGGAGCGGGGGGGCCAATGAGCAGTTCTTC	CASTVGSGGANEQFF
TRBJ1-1	TRBV6-2/TRBV6-3	TRBD1	-	TGTGCCAGCAGTCGACAGGGTAAGGTCACTGAAGCTTTCTTT	CASSRQGKVTEAFF
TRBJ2-1	TRBV21-1	-	-	TGTGCCAGCAGCAAAGTTGGGATTAATATATACGGGAGGGGTATGGCCTACAATGAGCAGTTCTTC	CASSKVGINIYGRGMAYNEQFF
TRBJ2-7	TRBV9	-	-	TGTGCCAGCAGCGTAGAAGGGAAGGCCTACGAGCAGTACTTC	CASSVEGKAYEQYF
TRBJ1-3	TRBV7-3	TRBD1	-	TGTGCCAGCAGCCTCGGAGGACAGGGAAAGCCTGGAAACACCATATATTTT	CASSLGGQGKPGNTIYF
TRBJ1-3	TRBV3-1/TRBV3-2	-	-	TGTGCCAGCAGCCAAGATCGAATCTCTGGAAACACCATATATTTT	CASSQDRISGNTIYF
TRBJ1-5	TRBV18	-	-	TGTGCCAGCTCACCCGACAGATCCAATCAGCCCCAGCATTTT	CASSPDRSNQPQHF
TRBJ2-7	TRBV7-2	TRBD1	-	TGTGCCAGCCGGGGGACAGGGACCTACGAGCAGTACTTC	CASRGTGTYEQYF
TRBJ1-1	TRBV27	-	-	TGTGCCAGCAGTTTATCCCCGTCAAGAAACACTGAAGCTTTCTTT	CASSLSPSRNTEAFF
TRBJ2-1	TRBV3-1/TRBV3-2	-	once	TGTGCCAGCAGCCACCGACAGAGCTCCTACAATGAGCAGTTCTTC	CASSHRQSSYNEQFF
TRBJ2-7	TRBV5-5	TRBD1	-	TGTGCCAGCAGCGCCAGACAGGGGCCCTACGAGCAGTACTTC	CASSARQGPYEQYF
TRBJ2-5	TRBV29-1	TRBD1	-	TGCAGCGTTTTGGACAGGGTATACGAGACCCAGTACTTC	CSVLDRVYETQYF
TRBJ2-3	TRBV4-2	TRBD2	-	TGTGCCAGCAGCCAAGATATGGGGACTAGCGGTTACACAGATACGCAGTATTTT	CASSQDMGTSGYTDTQYF
TRBJ2-7	TRBV19	-	-	TGTGCCAGTAGTATATCGCGAACCCGTATCTACGAGCAGTACTTC	CASSISRTRIYEQYF
TRBJ1-1	TRBV7-3	-	-	TGTGCCAGCAGCTTAACCAACGACGAAGTGACTGAAGCTTTCTTT	CASSLTNDEVTEAFF